This TCR beta chain originates from a study of blood T cells in healthy people across ages. V lost 6 bases to trimming and J lost 3 bases; unmatched junction nucleotides: 7. This CDR3 region has 13 residues. The germline CDR1 and CDR2 sequences are SQVTM and ANQGSEA. Together with a sample-barcoded 5' primer, a J-beta primer mix was included in a second PCR lasting about 7 to 11 cycles. From the 5' RACE reads, TCRdb called clonotypes with MiXCR, one entry per CDR3 protein. This sample has around 520,000 distinct CDR3 sequences, with roughly a quarter found just once. The sample was also reused in another study, on T cells of mothers and their children.

Sequencing input: blood. V and J are TRBV29-1 and TRBJ2-7; 8 positions match TRBD2. The TCR comes from a boy aged 2 to 10 in good health. CDR3: CSVLSGSGYEQYF. CDR3 bases: TGCAGCGTCCTCAGCGGGAGCGGCTACGAGCAGTACTTC.